The text below deals with one T cell receptor beta chain. Its antigen has not been determined. The sample holds no much larger clone one base away, and base qualities are not on file. In the prospective study, participants were roughly 18 to 89 years old, resided in 20 to 30 geographic areas of the United States, and were enrolled through a virtual design. Cohort assignment in the prospective study relied on participant-reported clinical history from a screening survey and a study questionnaire. In the prospective study, mobile phlebotomists collected whole blood, serum and a nasopharyngeal or oropharyngeal swab from each participant. Additional blood draws and questionnaires over a roughly two-month period could optionally be provided by prospective study participants. Before DNA extraction, prospective study blood samples were shipped either frozen or at room temperature. The immunoSEQ Assay, a bias-controlled multiplex PCR, was used to amplify TCRbeta CDR3 regions from genomic DNA. Per the original workflow: Nucleated cell counts per sample were estimated from amplification of reference gene primers within the assay. Sequence reads were collapsed and filtered to measure the absolute abundance of every unique TCRbeta CDR3 rearrangement. For each sample, productive Simpson clonality was calculated as the square root of Simpson's diversity index over productive rearrangements. TCRdb limited this immuneACCESS table to in-frame rearrangements with V and J called. A share of clones is missing; checked studies link under half to unresolved V genes, and the rest is unexplained. That table gives V, J and clone size, and the DNA gave D and trimming. The sample contains 400,000 to 550,000 clones, roughly 87% of them found a single time. Approximately 2% of the sample lies in the top ten.

The data are from a study of blood T cell repertoires in COVID-19 (dated by TCRdb to the early 2020s). Regarding the study in general: Collaborator samples came from the United States, Italy and Spain and covered acute and convalescent phases of COVID-19. The prospective study material was composed of cDNA or gDNA derived from T cells, B-cell-depleted T cells, or PBMCs. Deeply sampled blood TCRbeta repertoires from subjects exposed to, actively infected with, or recovered from COVID-19 were included in the dataset. The repertoires were released in a freely available public database meant as a resource for research on the immune response to SARS-CoV-2. The samples were drawn from two sources: the first 160 participants of the ongoing ImmuneRACE study, and 950 to 1,500 subjects contributed by 6 global collaborators. Nearly every sample came with metadata listing a de-identified subject ID, COVID-19 status, age in years and sex. HLA class I and class II types, where available, came from metadata supplied by the sample provider rather than from assay-based typing. What the research found in general, with its limitations: The quantity of clinical and demographic metadata differed by source and by participant and was supplied without curation.

CDR1 and CDR2 are drawn from the germline V gene: MDHEN, SYDVKM. The V end loses 2 bases and the J end loses 4 bases, and a stretch of 15 bases separates them. The CDR3 spans 15 residues, from the cysteine through the phenylalanine. Just CDR3 DNA is preserved here, 45 bases in frame from base 1. The receptor was derived from a woman under 30 with acute COVID-19. This receptor chain uses TRBV28 and TRBJ2-7; TRBD2 is a weak D gene call, 6 bases matching. The sample was PBMCs or T cells enriched from blood (not recorded which). The nucleotide sequence is TGTGCCAGCAGTTTAAAGGTTAGCGGAGTGTACGAGCAGTACTTC. The resulting protein is CASSLKVSGVYEQYF.